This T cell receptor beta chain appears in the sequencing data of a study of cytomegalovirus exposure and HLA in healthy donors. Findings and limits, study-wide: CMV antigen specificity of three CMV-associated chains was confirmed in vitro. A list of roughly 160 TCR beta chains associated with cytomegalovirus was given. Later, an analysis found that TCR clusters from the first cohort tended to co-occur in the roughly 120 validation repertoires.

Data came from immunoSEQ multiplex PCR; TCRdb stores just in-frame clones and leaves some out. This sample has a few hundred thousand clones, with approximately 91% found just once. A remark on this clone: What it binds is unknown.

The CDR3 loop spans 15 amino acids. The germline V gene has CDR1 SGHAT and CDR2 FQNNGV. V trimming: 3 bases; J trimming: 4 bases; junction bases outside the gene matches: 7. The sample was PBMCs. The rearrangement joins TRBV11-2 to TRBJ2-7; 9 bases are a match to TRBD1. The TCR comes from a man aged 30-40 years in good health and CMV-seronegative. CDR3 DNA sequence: TGTGCCAGCAGCTTGCTGGGACAGGGTTTTTACGAGCAGTACTTC. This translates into CASSLLGQGFYEQYF.